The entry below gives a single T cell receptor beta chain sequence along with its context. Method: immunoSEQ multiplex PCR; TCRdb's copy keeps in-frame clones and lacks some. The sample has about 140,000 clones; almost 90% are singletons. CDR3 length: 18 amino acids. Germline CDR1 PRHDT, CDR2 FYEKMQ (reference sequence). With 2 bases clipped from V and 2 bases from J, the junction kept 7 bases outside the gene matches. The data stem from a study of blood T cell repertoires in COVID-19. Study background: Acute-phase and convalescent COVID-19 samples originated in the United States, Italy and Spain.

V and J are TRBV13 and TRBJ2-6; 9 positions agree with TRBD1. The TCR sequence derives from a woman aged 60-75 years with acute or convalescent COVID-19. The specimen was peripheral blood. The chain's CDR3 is CASSLQLGTGPGANVLTF. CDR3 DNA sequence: TGTGCCAGCAGCTTACAATTAGGGACAGGGCCTGGGGCCAACGTCCTGACTTTC.